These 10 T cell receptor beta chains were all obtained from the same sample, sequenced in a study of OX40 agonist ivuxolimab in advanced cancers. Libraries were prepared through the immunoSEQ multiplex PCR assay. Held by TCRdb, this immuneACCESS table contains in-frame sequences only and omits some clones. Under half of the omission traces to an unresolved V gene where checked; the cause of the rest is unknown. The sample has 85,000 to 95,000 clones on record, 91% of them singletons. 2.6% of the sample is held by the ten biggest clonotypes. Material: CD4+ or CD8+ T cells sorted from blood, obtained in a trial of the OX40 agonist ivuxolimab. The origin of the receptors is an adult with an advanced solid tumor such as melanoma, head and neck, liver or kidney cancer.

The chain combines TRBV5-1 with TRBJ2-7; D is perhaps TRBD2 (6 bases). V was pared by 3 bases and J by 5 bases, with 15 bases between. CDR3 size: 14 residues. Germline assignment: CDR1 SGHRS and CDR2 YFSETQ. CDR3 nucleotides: TGCGCCAGCAGCTGGAGGGCCCAGGACGACGAGCAGTACTTC. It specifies CASSWRAQDDEQYF.

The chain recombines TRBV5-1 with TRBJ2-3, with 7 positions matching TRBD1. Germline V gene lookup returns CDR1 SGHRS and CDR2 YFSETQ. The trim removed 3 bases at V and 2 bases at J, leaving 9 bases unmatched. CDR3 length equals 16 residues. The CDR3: CASSSSRDRITDTQYF. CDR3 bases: TGCGCCAGCAGCTCGTCCCGGGACAGAATCACAGATACGCAGTATTTT.

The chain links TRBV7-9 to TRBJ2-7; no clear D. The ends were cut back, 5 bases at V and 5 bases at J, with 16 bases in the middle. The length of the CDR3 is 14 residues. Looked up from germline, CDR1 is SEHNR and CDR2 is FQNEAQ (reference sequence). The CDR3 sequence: CASSQAELRNEQYF. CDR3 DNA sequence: TGTGCCAGCAGCCAGGCAGAACTCCGGAACGAGCAGTACTTC. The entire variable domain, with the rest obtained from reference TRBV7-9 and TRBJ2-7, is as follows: DTGVSQNPRHKITKRGQNVTFRCDPISEHNRLYWYRQTLGQGPEFLTYFQNEAQLEKSRLLSDRFSAERPKGSFSTLEIQRTEQGDSAMYLCASSQAELRNEQYFGPGTRLTVT.

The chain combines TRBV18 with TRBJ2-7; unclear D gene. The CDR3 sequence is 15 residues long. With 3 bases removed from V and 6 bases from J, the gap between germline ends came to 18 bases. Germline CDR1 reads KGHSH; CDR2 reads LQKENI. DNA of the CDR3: TGTGCCAGCTCACCTGTTTCCGGGCAGGAGCGCGAGCAGTACTTC. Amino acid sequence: CASSPVSGQEREQYF. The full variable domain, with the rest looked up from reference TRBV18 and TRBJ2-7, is NAGVMQNPRHLVRRRGQEARLRCSPMKGHSHVYWYRQLPEEGLKFMVYLQKENIIDESGMPKERFSAEFPKEGPSILRIQQVVRGDSAAYFCASSPVSGQEREQYFGPGTRLTVT.

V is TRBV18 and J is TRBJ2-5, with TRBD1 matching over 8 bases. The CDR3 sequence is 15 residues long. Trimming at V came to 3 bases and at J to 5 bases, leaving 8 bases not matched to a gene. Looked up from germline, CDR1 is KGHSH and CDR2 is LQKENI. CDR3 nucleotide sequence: TGTGCCAGCTCACCGAGGGCAGGGGGCATGGAGACCCAGTACTTC. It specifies CASSPRAGGMETQYF.

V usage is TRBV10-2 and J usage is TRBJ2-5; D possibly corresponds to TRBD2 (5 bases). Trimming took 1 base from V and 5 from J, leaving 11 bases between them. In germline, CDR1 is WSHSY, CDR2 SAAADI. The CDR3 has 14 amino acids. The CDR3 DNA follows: TGCGCCAGCAGTGAGTTTCACAGAGGGGAGACCCAGTACTTC. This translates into CASSEFHRGETQYF.

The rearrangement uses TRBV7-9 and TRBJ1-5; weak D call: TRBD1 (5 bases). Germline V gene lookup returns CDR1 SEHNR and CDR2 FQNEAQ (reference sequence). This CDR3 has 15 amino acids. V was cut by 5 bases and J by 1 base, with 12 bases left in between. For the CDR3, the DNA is TGTGCCAGCAGCACGACCGGGGGAAGCAATCAGCCCCAGCATTTT. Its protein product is CASSTTGGSNQPQHF.

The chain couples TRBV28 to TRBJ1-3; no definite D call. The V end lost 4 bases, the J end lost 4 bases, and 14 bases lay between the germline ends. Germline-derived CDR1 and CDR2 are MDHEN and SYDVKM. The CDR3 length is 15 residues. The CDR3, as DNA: TGTGCCAGCAGTTCACCAGTTCGAAAAGGAAACACCATATATTTT. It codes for CASSSPVRKGNTIYF.

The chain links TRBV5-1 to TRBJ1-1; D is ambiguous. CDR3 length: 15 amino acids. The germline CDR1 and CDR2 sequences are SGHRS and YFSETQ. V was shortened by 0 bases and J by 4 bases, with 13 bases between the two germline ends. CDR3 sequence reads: CASSLAQTVRTEAFF. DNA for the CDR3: TGCGCCAGCAGCTTGGCCCAGACGGTTCGCACTGAAGCTTTCTTT. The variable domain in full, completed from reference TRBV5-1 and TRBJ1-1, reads KAGVTQTPRYLIKTRGQQVTLSCSPISGHRSVSWYQQTPGQGLQFLFEYFSETQRNKGNFPGRFSGRQFSNSRSEMNVSTLELGDSALYLCASSLAQTVRTEAFFGQGTRLTVV.

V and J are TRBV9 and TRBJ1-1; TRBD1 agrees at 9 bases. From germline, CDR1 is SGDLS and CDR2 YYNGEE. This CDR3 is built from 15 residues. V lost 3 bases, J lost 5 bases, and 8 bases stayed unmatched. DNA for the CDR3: TGTGCCAGCAGCGATGGGACAGGGCTACGGACTGAAGCTTTCTTT. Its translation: CASSDGTGLRTEAFF.